This TCR beta chain was captured by sequencing in a study of graft-versus-host responses after intestinal transplantation. The protocol was immunoSEQ multiplex PCR, while the TCRdb copy is restricted to in-frame clones and leaves out a portion. The table records 65,000 to 85,000 clones, approximately 92% of them present only once. V was clipped by 2 bases and J by 0 bases, with 12 bases between them. This CDR3 is 15 amino acids long. The germline CDR1 and CDR2 sequences are SGDLS and YYNGEE. This TCR derives from a human patient who received an intestinal transplant, so some T cells may come from the graft donor. The V call is TRBV9, the J call TRBJ2-7; a possible D gene is TRBD2 (6 bases). The sample in question was bone marrow, obtained roughly 780 days after intestinal transplantation. The chain's CDR3 is CASSVEPGDSYEQYF. In DNA, the CDR3 is TGTGCCAGCAGCGTCGAGCCGGGAGACTCCTACGAGCAGTACTTC.